The text below deals with one T cell receptor (beta chain). The antigen is undetermined. Profiled with immunoSEQ multiplex PCR; TCRdb holds only in-frame clones, not every one. The sample holds about 78,000 clones, 90% to 97% seen once. These data come from a study of cytomegalovirus exposure and HLA in healthy donors. General study findings and limits: Reportedly, cytomegalovirus status was diagnosed with high sensitivity and specificity. Rarity marked most TCR sequences, yet some public TCRs occurred in many donors. In vitro testing confirmed a few CMV-associated chains as specific for CMV antigens.

The CDR3 is 13 amino acids. The germline CDR1 and CDR2 sequences are SNHLY and FYNNEI. V lost 7 bases, J lost 5 bases, and 12 bases lay in between. This receptor was taken from a man aged 18 to 29 in good health and CMV-seropositive. The genes are TRBV2 and TRBJ2-1; tentatively, D is TRBD1 (6 bases). The sequencing sample was made of PBMCs. In DNA, the CDR3 is TGTGCCAGCACCCGGACAGCAGACAATGAGCAGTTCTTC. Its translation: CASTRTADNEQFF. The full variable domain, in which reference TRBV2 and TRBJ2-1 provide the parts outside the CDR3, is EPEVTQTPSHQVTQMGQEVILRCVPISNHLYFYWYRQILGQKVEFLVSFYNNEISEKSEIFDDQFSVERPDGSNFTLKIRSTKLEDSAMYFCASTRTADNEQFFGPGTRLTVL.